A selection of T cell receptor beta chains follows, all from one sample in a study of human T cells and chemical hapten exposure. MiXCR was run by TCRdb on the RACE reads, yielding one entry per CDR3 protein. The sample yields around 34,000 distinct CDR3 sequences, around 6.4% seen once. The material was whole blood, obtained in connection with sensitization to the hapten diphenylcyclopropenone (DPC). The receptors were sampled from a woman between 25 and 40 years old with alopecia areata. Some clones in this sample may be carry-over from other donors' samples. The CDR3 runs from the conserved cysteine through the conserved F or W. A D gene is named only where the DNA matches it firmly. Clone size appears in some rows only: once, few, many, or a class for an expanded clone.

d_gene: TRBD1
j_gene: TRBJ2-5
abundance: NA
v_gene: TRBV5-4
CDR3aa: CASGVTTGDRKRTQYF
CDR3nt: TGTGCCAGCGGAGTGACGACAGGGGACCGCAAGAGAACCCAGTACTTC

d_gene: NA
j_gene: TRBJ2-2
abundance: many
v_gene: TRBV27
CDR3aa: CASSATSQGSTGELFF
CDR3nt: TGTGCCAGCAGTGCAACTAGCCAGGGGAGCACCGGGGAGCTGTTTTTT

d_gene: NA
j_gene: TRBJ1-4
abundance: few
v_gene: TRBV7-9
CDR3aa: CASSPVEEKLFF
CDR3nt: TGTGCCAGCAGCCCCGTGGAGGAAAAACTGTTTTTT

d_gene: TRBD2
j_gene: TRBJ2-3
abundance: NA
v_gene: TRBV20-1
CDR3aa: CSARTSGVNTQYF
CDR3nt: TGCAGTGCTAGGACTAGCGGGGTGAATACGCAGTATTTT

d_gene: NA
j_gene: TRBJ1-1
abundance: many
v_gene: TRBV5-1
CDR3aa: CASSLVRGTEAFF
CDR3nt: TGCGCCAGCAGCTTGGTAAGGGGCACTGAAGCTTTCTTT

d_gene: TRBD2
j_gene: TRBJ2-1
abundance: NA
v_gene: TRBV6-2/TRBV6-3
CDR3aa: CASSYPPITSGGRQFF
CDR3nt: TGTGCCAGCAGTTACCCACCGATAACTAGCGGGGGGAGGCAGTTCTTC

d_gene: NA
j_gene: TRBJ1-3
abundance: many
v_gene: TRBV20-1
CDR3aa: CSAPPRNSGNTIYF
CDR3nt: TGCAGTGCCCCCCCCCGAAACTCTGGAAACACCATATATTTT

d_gene: NA
j_gene: TRBJ1-2
abundance: few
v_gene: TRBV5-1
CDR3aa: CASSGDTTSTF
CDR3nt: TGCGCCAGCAGCGGCGACACCACGAGCACCTTC

d_gene: TRBD1
j_gene: TRBJ2-4
abundance: NA
v_gene: TRBV28
CDR3aa: CASSRQGTKNIQYF
CDR3nt: TGTGCCAGCAGCAGACAGGGGACCAAAAACATTCAGTACTTC

d_gene: NA
j_gene: TRBJ1-1
abundance: NA
v_gene: TRBV5-6
CDR3aa: CASSLSGTQMNTEAFF
CDR3nt: TGTGCCAGCAGCTTGAGTGGGACCCAGATGAACACTGAAGCTTTCTTT

d_gene: NA
j_gene: TRBJ2-3
abundance: many
v_gene: TRBV12-3/TRBV12-4
CDR3aa: CASIEGRIGISDTDTQYF
CDR3nt: TGTGCCAGCATTGAGGGGCGTATCGGAATATCGGACACAGATACGCAGTATTTT

d_gene: NA
j_gene: TRBJ1-5
abundance: many
v_gene: TRBV12-3/TRBV12-4
CDR3aa: CASSLGGLWYSNQPQHF
CDR3nt: TGTGCCAGCAGTTTAGGGGGGTTGTGGTATAGCAATCAGCCCCAGCATTTT

d_gene: TRBD1
j_gene: TRBJ2-7
abundance: NA
v_gene: TRBV28
CDR3aa: CASSRLGQGKYEQYF
CDR3nt: TGTGCCAGCAGTCGCCTCGGACAGGGGAAGTACGAGCAGTACTTC

d_gene: NA
j_gene: TRBJ1-5
abundance: NA
v_gene: TRBV24-1
CDR3aa: CATSDFRGNQPQHF
CDR3nt: TGTGCCACCAGTGATTTCCGCGGAAATCAGCCCCAGCATTTT

d_gene: TRBD1
j_gene: TRBJ2-7
abundance: many
v_gene: TRBV13
CDR3aa: CASSLGPGQGVEQYF
CDR3nt: TGTGCCAGCAGCCTCGGCCCGGGACAGGGGGTCGAGCAGTACTTC

d_gene: TRBD1
j_gene: TRBJ2-3
abundance: NA
v_gene: TRBV4-3
CDR3aa: CASSQDRGPGTDTQYF
CDR3nt: TGCGCCAGCAGCCAAGACAGGGGGCCGGGCACAGATACGCAGTATTTT

d_gene: NA
j_gene: TRBJ2-7
abundance: NA
v_gene: TRBV5-6
CDR3aa: CASSPDGGLKLGEQYF
CDR3nt: TGTGCCAGCAGCCCCGACGGTGGGCTAAAGCTGGGCGAGCAGTACTTC

d_gene: NA
j_gene: TRBJ2-5
abundance: many
v_gene: TRBV29-1
CDR3aa: CSVLYPETQYF
CDR3nt: TGCAGCGTCCTCTACCCTGAGACCCAGTACTTC

d_gene: NA
j_gene: TRBJ2-7
abundance: many
v_gene: TRBV4-3
CDR3aa: CASSQALQVREQYF
CDR3nt: TGCGCCAGCAGCCAAGCTCTTCAGGTACGAGAACAGTACTTC

d_gene: NA
j_gene: TRBJ1-2
abundance: many
v_gene: TRBV12-3/TRBV12-4
CDR3aa: CASSWDGANYGYTF
CDR3nt: TGTGCCAGCAGTTGGGACGGAGCTAACTATGGCTACACCTTC

d_gene: NA
j_gene: TRBJ1-6
abundance: many
v_gene: TRBV5-1
CDR3aa: CASSLEVGSSYNSPLHF
CDR3nt: TGCGCCAGCAGCTTGGAGGTCGGGAGCTCCTATAATTCACCCCTCCACTTT

d_gene: NA
j_gene: TRBJ1-4
abundance: few
v_gene: TRBV9
CDR3aa: CASSVGSARKIYNEKLFF
CDR3nt: TGTGCCAGCAGCGTAGGATCGGCGAGGAAGATTTACAATGAAAAACTGTTTTTT

d_gene: TRBD2
j_gene: TRBJ2-1
abundance: few
v_gene: TRBV7-2
CDR3aa: CASSSGLSLEFF
CDR3nt: TGTGCCAGCAGCTCGGGACTATCATTGGAGTTCTTC

d_gene: TRBD2
j_gene: TRBJ2-7
abundance: NA
v_gene: TRBV7-8
CDR3aa: CASSFGRGGGNYEQYF
CDR3nt: TGTGCCAGCAGCTTCGGCCGGGGCGGGGGAAACTACGAGCAGTACTTC

d_gene: TRBD2
j_gene: TRBJ2-2
abundance: NA
v_gene: TRBV4-2
CDR3aa: CASSQRGGAVGELFF
CDR3nt: TGTGCCAGCAGCCAGCGCGGGGGGGCAGTCGGGGAGCTGTTTTTT

d_gene: NA
j_gene: TRBJ1-2
abundance: NA
v_gene: TRBV7-8
CDR3aa: CASSLTDRADYGYTF
CDR3nt: TGTGCCAGCAGCTTAACGGACAGAGCCGACTATGGCTACACCTTC

d_gene: NA
j_gene: TRBJ2-5
abundance: many
v_gene: TRBV28
CDR3aa: CASSLVAQETQYF
CDR3nt: TGTGCCAGCAGTTTAGTGGCACAAGAGACCCAGTACTTC

d_gene: NA
j_gene: TRBJ2-3
abundance: NA
v_gene: TRBV28
CDR3aa: CASTSPDTQYF
CDR3nt: TGTGCCAGCACCTCCCCAGATACGCAGTATTTT

d_gene: TRBD2
j_gene: TRBJ2-7
abundance: NA
v_gene: TRBV3-1
CDR3aa: CASSLSGSGGPPF
CDR3nt: TGTGCCAGCAGCCTTTCTGGTTCGGGGGGGCCCCCTTTC

d_gene: NA
j_gene: TRBJ1-2
abundance: NA
v_gene: TRBV28
CDR3aa: CASRQRLIYGYTF
CDR3nt: TGTGCCAGCAGACAGCGGCTTATCTATGGCTACACCTTC

d_gene: TRBD2
j_gene: TRBJ2-3
abundance: many
v_gene: TRBV11-2
CDR3aa: CASSLVVSGGPTDTQYF
CDR3nt: TGTGCCAGCAGCTTAGTAGTTTCGGGGGGGCCGACAGATACGCAGTATTTT

d_gene: NA
j_gene: TRBJ2-1
abundance: NA
v_gene: TRBV3-2
CDR3aa: CASSHRDSWHNEQFF
CDR3nt: TGTGCCAGCAGCCACCGGGACTCGTGGCACAATGAGCAGTTCTTC

d_gene: NA
j_gene: TRBJ2-7
abundance: many
v_gene: TRBV7-2
CDR3aa: CASSLAFGQNYEQYF
CDR3nt: TGTGCCAGCAGCTTAGCGTTCGGACAGAACTACGAGCAGTACTTC

d_gene: NA
j_gene: TRBJ1-1
abundance: many
v_gene: TRBV18
CDR3aa: CASSPQSWDEAFF
CDR3nt: TGTGCCAGCTCACCTCAGTCGTGGGATGAAGCTTTCTTT

d_gene: NA
j_gene: TRBJ2-7
abundance: few
v_gene: TRBV7-3
CDR3aa: CASSPDSTYEQYF
CDR3nt: TGTGCCAGCAGCCCCGACAGTACATACGAGCAGTACTTC

d_gene: NA
j_gene: TRBJ2-1
abundance: few
v_gene: TRBV11-2
CDR3aa: CALAEFNEQFF
CDR3nt: TGTGCCCTCGCCGAATTCAATGAGCAGTTCTTC

d_gene: NA
j_gene: TRBJ2-1
abundance: NA
v_gene: TRBV12-5
CDR3aa: CASALLGHPGEKQFF
CDR3nt: TGTGCTAGTGCTCTACTAGGCCATCCCGGGGAAAAGCAGTTCTTC

d_gene: NA
j_gene: TRBJ2-5
abundance: many
v_gene: TRBV20-1
CDR3aa: CSASIQETQYF
CDR3nt: TGCAGTGCTAGCATACAAGAGACCCAGTACTTC

d_gene: TRBD2
j_gene: TRBJ2-2
abundance: few
v_gene: TRBV25-1
CDR3aa: CASSLGRYASTGELFF
CDR3nt: TGTGCCAGCAGCCTCGGGAGGTACGCCTCAACCGGGGAGCTGTTTTTT

d_gene: TRBD1
j_gene: TRBJ1-2
abundance: many
v_gene: TRBV5-1
CDR3aa: CASSFHSTGPYGYTF
CDR3nt: TGCGCCAGCAGCTTCCACTCGACAGGGCCCTATGGCTACACCTTC

d_gene: TRBD1
j_gene: TRBJ2-1
abundance: NA
v_gene: TRBV28
CDR3aa: CASRGQGHSEQFF
CDR3nt: TGTGCCAGCAGGGGACAGGGGCACAGTGAGCAGTTCTTC

d_gene: TRBD1
j_gene: TRBJ1-2
abundance: many
v_gene: TRBV9
CDR3aa: CASSVETGSNYGYTF
CDR3nt: TGTGCCAGCAGCGTAGAGACAGGGAGTAACTATGGCTACACCTTC

d_gene: NA
j_gene: TRBJ2-2
abundance: many
v_gene: TRBV3-1
CDR3aa: CASSQDLGDGTNTGELFF
CDR3nt: TGTGCCAGCAGCCAAGATCTTGGGGACGGCACGAACACCGGGGAGCTGTTTTTT

d_gene: TRBD2
j_gene: TRBJ2-1
abundance: NA
v_gene: TRBV7-3
CDR3aa: CASSLTGTSGDEQFF
CDR3nt: TGTGCCAGCAGCTTAACGGGGACTAGCGGCGATGAGCAGTTCTTC

d_gene: NA
j_gene: TRBJ2-1
abundance: NA
v_gene: TRBV6-2/TRBV6-3
CDR3aa: CASSYSTVSSYNEQFF
CDR3nt: TGTGCCAGCAGTTACTCGACTGTAAGCTCCTACAATGAGCAGTTCTTC

d_gene: TRBD1
j_gene: TRBJ1-5
abundance: many
v_gene: TRBV9
CDR3aa: CASSEGTGYSPQHF
CDR3nt: TGTGCCAGCAGCGAGGGGACAGGGTACTCGCCCCAGCATTTT

d_gene: NA
j_gene: TRBJ2-3
abundance: few
v_gene: TRBV7-2
CDR3aa: CASSFQGEASTDTQYF
CDR3nt: TGTGCCAGCAGCTTCCAAGGGGAGGCTAGCACAGATACGCAGTATTTT

d_gene: NA
j_gene: TRBJ2-5
abundance: NA
v_gene: TRBV21-1
CDR3aa: CASSSPGGGPQETQYF
CDR3nt: TGTGCCAGCAGCAGTCCAGGGGGCGGGCCCCAAGAGACCCAGTACTTC

d_gene: NA
j_gene: TRBJ1-5
abundance: few
v_gene: TRBV12-3/TRBV12-4
CDR3aa: CASSYRESQPQHF
CDR3nt: TGTGCCAGCAGCTACAGGGAGAGTCAGCCCCAGCATTTT

d_gene: NA
j_gene: TRBJ2-1
abundance: many
v_gene: TRBV28
CDR3aa: CASSGQSYNEQFF
CDR3nt: TGTGCCAGCAGTGGGCAATCCTACAATGAGCAGTTCTTC

d_gene: TRBD2
j_gene: TRBJ2-7
abundance: few
v_gene: TRBV4-1
CDR3aa: CASSQDRTSTEQYF
CDR3nt: TGCGCCAGCAGCCAAGATAGGACTAGTACCGAGCAGTACTTC

d_gene: TRBD2
j_gene: TRBJ2-7
abundance: many
v_gene: TRBV4-1
CDR3aa: CASSATSGGADEQYF
CDR3nt: TGCGCCAGCAGCGCCACTAGCGGGGGGGCGGACGAGCAGTACTTC

d_gene: NA
j_gene: TRBJ1-5
abundance: NA
v_gene: TRBV3-1
CDR3aa: CASSQDLHQPQHF
CDR3nt: TGTGCCAGCAGCCAAGATCTCCATCAGCCCCAGCATTTT

d_gene: NA
j_gene: TRBJ2-5
abundance: medium-sized
v_gene: TRBV28
CDR3aa: CASIPQGRVWPQYF
CDR3nt: TGTGCCAGCATCCCCCAGGGGCGGGTTTGGCCCCAGTACTTC

d_gene: TRBD1
j_gene: TRBJ2-7
abundance: many
v_gene: TRBV5-1
CDR3aa: CASSWDSPYEQYF
CDR3nt: TGCGCCAGCAGCTGGGACAGTCCCTACGAGCAGTACTTC

d_gene: TRBD1
j_gene: TRBJ2-3
abundance: medium-sized
v_gene: TRBV28
CDR3aa: CASSPTGKDTQYF
CDR3nt: TGTGCCAGCAGTCCGACAGGGAAAGATACGCAGTATTTT

d_gene: TRBD1
j_gene: TRBJ2-2
abundance: medium-sized
v_gene: TRBV6-5
CDR3aa: CASGQGGENTGELFF
CDR3nt: TGTGCCAGCGGACAGGGGGGGGAGAACACCGGGGAGCTGTTTTTT

d_gene: TRBD1
j_gene: TRBJ2-2
abundance: few
v_gene: TRBV19
CDR3aa: CASSYRTGAIGELFF
CDR3nt: TGTGCCAGTAGTTACCGGACAGGGGCGATCGGGGAGCTGTTTTTT

d_gene: NA
j_gene: TRBJ2-4
abundance: NA
v_gene: TRBV11-2
CDR3aa: CASSLGAERAKNIQYF
CDR3nt: TGTGCCAGCAGCTTAGGAGCGGAGCGAGCCAAAAACATTCAGTACTTC

d_gene: TRBD1
j_gene: TRBJ1-1
abundance: many
v_gene: TRBV6-2/TRBV6-3
CDR3aa: CASSPSRQGARAFF
CDR3nt: TGTGCCAGCAGCCCATCCCGACAGGGGGCGAGAGCTTTCTTT